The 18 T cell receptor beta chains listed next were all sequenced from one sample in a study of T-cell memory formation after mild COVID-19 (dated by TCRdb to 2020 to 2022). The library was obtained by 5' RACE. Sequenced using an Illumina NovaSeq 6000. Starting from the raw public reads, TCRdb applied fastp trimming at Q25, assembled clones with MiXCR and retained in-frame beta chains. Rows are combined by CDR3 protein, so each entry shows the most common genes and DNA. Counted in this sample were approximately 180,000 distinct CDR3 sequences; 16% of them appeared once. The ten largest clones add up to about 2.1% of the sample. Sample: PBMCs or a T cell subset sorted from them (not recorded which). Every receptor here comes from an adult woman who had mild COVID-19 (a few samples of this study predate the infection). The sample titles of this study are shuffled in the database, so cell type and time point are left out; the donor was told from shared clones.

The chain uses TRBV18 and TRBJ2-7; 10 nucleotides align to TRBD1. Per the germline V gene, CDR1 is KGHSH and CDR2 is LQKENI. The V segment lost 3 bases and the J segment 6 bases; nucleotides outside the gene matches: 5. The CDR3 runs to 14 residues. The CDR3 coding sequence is TGTGCCAGCTCACCCGGGACAGGGGCCCGCGAGCAGTACTTC. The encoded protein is CASSPGTGAREQYF.

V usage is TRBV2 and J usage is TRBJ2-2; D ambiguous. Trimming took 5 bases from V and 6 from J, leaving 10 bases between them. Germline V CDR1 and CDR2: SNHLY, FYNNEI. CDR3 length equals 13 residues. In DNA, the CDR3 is TGTGCCAGCAGTACAAATTTGTCCGGGGAGCTGTTTTTT. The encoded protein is CASSTNLSGELFF.

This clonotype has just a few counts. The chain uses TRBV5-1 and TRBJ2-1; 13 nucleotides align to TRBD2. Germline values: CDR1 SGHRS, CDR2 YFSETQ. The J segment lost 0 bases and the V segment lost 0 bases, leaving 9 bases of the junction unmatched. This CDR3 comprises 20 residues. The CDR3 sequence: CASSLATTSGRISSYNEQFF. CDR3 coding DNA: TGCGCCAGCAGCTTGGCCACGACTAGCGGGAGGATCAGCTCCTACAATGAGCAGTTCTTC.

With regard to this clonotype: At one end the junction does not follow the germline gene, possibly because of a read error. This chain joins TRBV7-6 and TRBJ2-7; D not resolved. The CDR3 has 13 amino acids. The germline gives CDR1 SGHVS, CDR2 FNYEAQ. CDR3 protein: CAGSFGPDYEQYF. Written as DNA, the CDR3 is TGTGCCGGCAGCTTTGGACCCGACTACGAGCAGTACTTC.

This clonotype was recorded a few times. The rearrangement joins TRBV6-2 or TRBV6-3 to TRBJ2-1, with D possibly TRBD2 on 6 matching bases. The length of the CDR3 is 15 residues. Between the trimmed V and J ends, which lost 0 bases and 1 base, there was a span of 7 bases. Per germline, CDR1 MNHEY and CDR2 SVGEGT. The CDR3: CASSYSGGSYNEQFF. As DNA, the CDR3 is TGTGCCAGCAGTTACTCGGGAGGTTCCTACAATGAGCAGTTCTTC.

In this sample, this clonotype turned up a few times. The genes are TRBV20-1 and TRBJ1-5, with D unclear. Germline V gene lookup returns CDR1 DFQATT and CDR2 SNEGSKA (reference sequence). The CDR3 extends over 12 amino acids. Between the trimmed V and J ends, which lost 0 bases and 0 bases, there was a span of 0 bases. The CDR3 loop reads CSARDSNQPQHF. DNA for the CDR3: TGCAGTGCTAGAGATAGCAATCAGCCCCAGCATTTT.

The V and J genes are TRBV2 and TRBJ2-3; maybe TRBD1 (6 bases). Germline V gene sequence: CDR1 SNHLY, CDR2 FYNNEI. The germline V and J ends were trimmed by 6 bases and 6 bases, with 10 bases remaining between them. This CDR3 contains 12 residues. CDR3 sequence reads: CASSPDRDTQYF. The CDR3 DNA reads TGTGCCAGCAGCCCTGACAGGGATACGCAGTATTTT.

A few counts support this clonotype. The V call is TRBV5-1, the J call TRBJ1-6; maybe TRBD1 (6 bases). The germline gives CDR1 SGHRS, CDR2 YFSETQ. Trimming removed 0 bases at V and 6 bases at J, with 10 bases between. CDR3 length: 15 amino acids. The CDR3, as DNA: TGCGCCAGCAGCTTGGGTCCACAGGGTAATTCACCCCTCCACTTT. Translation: CASSLGPQGNSPLHF.

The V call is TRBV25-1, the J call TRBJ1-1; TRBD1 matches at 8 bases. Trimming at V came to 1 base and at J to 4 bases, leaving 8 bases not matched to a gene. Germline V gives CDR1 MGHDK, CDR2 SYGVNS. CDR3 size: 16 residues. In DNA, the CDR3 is TGTGCCAGCAGTGAATGGGGACAGGTGCGGGGCACTGAAGCTTTCTTT. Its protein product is CASSEWGQVRGTEAFF.

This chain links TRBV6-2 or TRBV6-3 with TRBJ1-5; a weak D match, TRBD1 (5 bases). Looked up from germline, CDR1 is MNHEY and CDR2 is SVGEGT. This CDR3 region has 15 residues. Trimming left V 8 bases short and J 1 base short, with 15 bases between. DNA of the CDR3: TGTGCCAGCGGGGGTCCCCCCCTAAGCAATCAGCCCCAGCATTTT. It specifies CASGGPPLSNQPQHF.

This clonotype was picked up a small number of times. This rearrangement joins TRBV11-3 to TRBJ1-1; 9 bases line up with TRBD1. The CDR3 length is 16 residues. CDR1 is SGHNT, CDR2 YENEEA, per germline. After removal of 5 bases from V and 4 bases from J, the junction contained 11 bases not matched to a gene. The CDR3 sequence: CASSIRPGQGSTEAFF. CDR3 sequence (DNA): TGTGCCAGCAGCATCAGACCGGGACAGGGTTCCACTGAAGCTTTCTTT. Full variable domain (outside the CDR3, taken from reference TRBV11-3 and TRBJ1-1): EAGVVQSPRYKIIEKKQPVAFWCNPISGHNTLYWYLQNLGQGPELLIRYENEEAVDDSQLPKDRFSAERLKGVDSTLKIQPAELGDSAVYLCASSIRPGQGSTEAFFGQGTRLTVV.

CDR3 region: CASSATGTYTF. In nucleotides, the CDR3 is TGTGCCAGCAGCGCCACAGGGACCTACACCTTC. This chain uses TRBV9 with TRBJ1-2; D is perhaps TRBD1 (6 bases). This CDR3 is built from 11 residues. Germline V gene data show CDR1 as SGDLS and CDR2 as YYNGEE. The V end was cut by 3 bases, the J end by 10 bases, with 10 bases between.

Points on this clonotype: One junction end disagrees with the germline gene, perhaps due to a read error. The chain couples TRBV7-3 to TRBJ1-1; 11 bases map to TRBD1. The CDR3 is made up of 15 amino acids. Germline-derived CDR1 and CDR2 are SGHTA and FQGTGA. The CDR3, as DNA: TGTGCCAGCAGCCTAACCGGACAGGGGGCTACTGAAGCTTTCTTT. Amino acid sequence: CASSLTGQGATEAFF. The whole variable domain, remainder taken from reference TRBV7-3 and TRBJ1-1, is GAGVSQTPSNKVTEKGKYVELRCDPISGHTALYWYRQSLGQGPEFLIYFQGTGAADDSGLPNDRFFAVRPEGSVSTLKIQRTERGDSAVYLCASSLTGQGATEAFFGQGTRLTVV.

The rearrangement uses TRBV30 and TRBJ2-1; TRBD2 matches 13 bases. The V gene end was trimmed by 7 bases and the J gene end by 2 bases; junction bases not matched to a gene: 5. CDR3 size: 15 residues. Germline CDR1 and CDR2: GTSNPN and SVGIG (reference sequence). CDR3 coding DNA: TGTGCCTTGACACTAGCGGGAGGGCCCTACAATGAGCAGTTCTTC. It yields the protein CALTLAGGPYNEQFF.

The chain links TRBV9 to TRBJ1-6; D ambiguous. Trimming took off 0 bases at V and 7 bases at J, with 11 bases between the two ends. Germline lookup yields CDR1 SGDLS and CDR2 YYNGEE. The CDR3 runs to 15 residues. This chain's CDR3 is CASSVEGQDNSPLHF. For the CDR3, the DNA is TGTGCCAGCAGCGTAGAAGGGCAGGACAATTCACCCCTCCACTTT.

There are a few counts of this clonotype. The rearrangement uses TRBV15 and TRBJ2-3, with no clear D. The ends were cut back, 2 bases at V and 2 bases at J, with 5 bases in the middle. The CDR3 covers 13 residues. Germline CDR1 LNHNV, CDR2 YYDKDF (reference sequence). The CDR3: CATSRRITDTQYF. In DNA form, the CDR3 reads TGTGCCACCAGCAGACGCATCACAGATACGCAGTATTTT.

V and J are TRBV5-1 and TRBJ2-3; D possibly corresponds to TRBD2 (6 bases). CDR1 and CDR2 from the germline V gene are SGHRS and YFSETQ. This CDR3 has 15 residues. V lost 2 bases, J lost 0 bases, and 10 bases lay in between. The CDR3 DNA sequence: TGCGCCAGCAGCTTAACTAGCCCCAGCACAGATACGCAGTATTTT. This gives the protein CASSLTSPSTDTQYF. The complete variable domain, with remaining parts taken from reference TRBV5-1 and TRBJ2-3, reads KAGVTQTPRYLIKTRGQQVTLSCSPISGHRSVSWYQQTPGQGLQFLFEYFSETQRNKGNFPGRFSGRQFSNSRSEMNVSTLELGDSALYLCASSLTSPSTDTQYFGPGTRLTVL.

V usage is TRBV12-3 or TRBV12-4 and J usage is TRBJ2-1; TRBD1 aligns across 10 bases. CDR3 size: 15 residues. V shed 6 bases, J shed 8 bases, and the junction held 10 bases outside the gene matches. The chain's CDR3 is CASSPGQGWEYEQFF. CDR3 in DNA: TGTGCCAGCAGCCCGGGACAGGGGTGGGAGTATGAGCAGTTCTTC.